This T cell receptor beta chain is from a study of spatial heterogeneity in lung cancer. Specified time point: sample taken at primary tumor resection. Samples were donated by 72 untreated early-stage non-small cell lung cancer patients. Trimming pared 0 bases from V and 0 bases from J, leaving 11 bases between. In germline, CDR1 is MNHEY, CDR2 SVGEGT. The CDR3 runs 16 residues. In its sample, this clonotype was seen many times. Antigen specificity is unknown. General observations from the study: Higher tumor mutation counts went along with higher counts of expanded intratumoral alpha and beta TCRs.

TCRdb re-called the 5' RACE reads with MiXCR, one entry per CDR3 protein. This sample has about 17,000 distinct CDR3 sequences, with roughly 6.2% found just once. This TCR was recovered from a male donor with early-stage non-small cell lung cancer. The sequences come from lung tumor tissue, collected at surgery. V usage is TRBV6-2 or TRBV6-3 and J usage is TRBJ1-2; D might be TRBD1 (6 bases). CDR3 in amino acids: CASSYSFGQTNYGYTF. For the CDR3, the DNA is TGTGCCAGCAGTTACTCGTTCGGACAGACTAACTATGGCTACACCTTC.